A single sample gave rise to the 31 T cell receptor beta chains below, sequenced in a study of cytomegalovirus exposure and HLA in healthy donors. Researchers ran the PCR with 60 Vbeta and 13 Jbeta primers. TCRdb's table, derived via immunoSEQ multiplex PCR, lists solely in-frame clones and lacks some. Of about 130,000 clones in the sample, about 80% were seen once. Sequencing used PBMCs. These receptors all stem from a man younger than 40 in good health and CMV-seronegative.

The CDR3 here is CASSPRDRVNTGELFF. The CDR3 region has the DNA TGTGCCAGCAGCCCCCGGGACAGGGTTAACACCGGGGAGCTGTTTTTT. The chain has TRBV4-2 and TRBJ2-2; 9 bases fit TRBD1. V lost 4 bases and J lost 2; bases outside the gene matches: 5. Germline V CDR1 and CDR2: LGHNA, YNFKEQ. CDR3 size: 16 residues.

CDR3 coding DNA: TGCGCCAGCAGCCTTGGCCTTACTAGGGAAGAGACCCAGTACTTC. This translates into CASSLGLTREETQYF. The V and J genes are TRBV4-1 and TRBJ2-5, with a possible D match to TRBD2 (5 bases). Germline V gene sequence: CDR1 MGHRA, CDR2 YSYEKL. V gave up 4 bases and J gave up 3 bases, with 15 bases separating them. The CDR3 has 15 amino acids.

This clone showed up just a few times. This chain links TRBV10-3 with TRBJ1-4; 7 positions agree with TRBD1. With V trimmed by 1 base and J by 14 bases, 7 bases remained unmatched. The length of the CDR3 is 13 residues. CDR1 is ENHRY, CDR2 SYGVKD, per germline. The chain's CDR3 is CAISEYRGGNLFF. DNA for the CDR3: TGTGCCATCAGTGAGTACAGGGGTGGGAATCTGTTTTTT.

The chain carries TRBV5-1 and TRBJ2-7; 7 bases match TRBD1. The V gene's germline CDR1 is SGHRS and CDR2 YFSETQ. After removal of 0 bases from V and 6 bases from J, the junction contained 15 bases not matched to a gene. The CDR3 extends over 17 amino acids. CDR3 sequence reads: CASSLGNYGRAGGEQYF. CDR3 nucleotide sequence: TGCGCCAGCAGCTTGGGTAACTACGGACGGGCAGGGGGCGAGCAGTACTTC.

The V gene is TRBV30, the J gene TRBJ1-1; D perhaps matches TRBD1 (6 bases). With 4 bases removed from V and 0 bases from J, the gap between germline ends came to 12 bases. Germline V lookup: CDR1 GTSNPN, CDR2 SVGIG (reference sequence). This CDR3 is built from 14 residues. CDR3 sequence: CAWMLGGMNTEAFF. CDR3 DNA sequence: TGTGCCTGGATGCTAGGGGGAATGAACACTGAAGCTTTCTTT.

This clone occurred once. The V call is TRBV13, the J call TRBJ1-5; D might be TRBD1 (5 bases). Germline CDR1 and CDR2: PRHDT and FYEKMQ (reference sequence). V lost 1 base and J 1 base, leaving 5 bases between the germline ends. This CDR3 is 14 amino acids long. CDR3 DNA sequence: TGTGCCAGCAGCTTAGAGGGGAGCAATCAGCCCCAGCATTTT. Translated, it gives CASSLEGSNQPQHF.

V and J are TRBV7-9 and TRBJ2-5; 7 bases match TRBD1. CDR3 length: 19 residues. V gave up 3 bases and J gave up 5 bases; unmatched junction bases: 21. Looked up from germline, CDR1 is SEHNR and CDR2 is FQNEAQ (reference sequence). Written as DNA, the CDR3 is TGTGCCAGCAGCTTGGGGACAGAGCGATCTTCTATGTTGGAGGAGACCCAGTACTTC. It codes for CASSLGTERSSMLEETQYF.

The chain carries TRBV2 and TRBJ2-7; TRBD2 matches 8 bases. Germline CDR1 SNHLY, CDR2 FYNNEI. Germline trimming cut 5 bases from V and 0 bases from J; bases unmatched to any gene: 3. The CDR3 has 14 amino acids. CDR3 DNA sequence: TGTGCCAGCAGTTACGGGAGGGTCTCCTACGAGCAGTACTTC. Translation: CASSYGRVSYEQYF.

This chain links TRBV7-2 with TRBJ1-5; D ambiguous. Trimming took off 3 bases at V and 6 bases at J, with 12 bases between the two ends. The V gene's germline CDR1 is SGHTA and CDR2 FQGNSA. The CDR3 is 14 amino acids. The CDR3 nucleotides read TGTGCCAGCAGCTTCCGGGGTTCCGGTCAGCCCCAGCATTTT. Residues: CASSFRGSGQPQHF. Looking up the rest from reference TRBV7-2 and TRBJ1-5 gives the full variable domain: GAGVSQSPSNKVTEKGKDVELRCDPISGHTALYWYRQSLGQGLEFLIYFQGNSAPDKSGLPSDRFSAERTGGSVSTLTIQRTQQEDSAVYLCASSFRGSGQPQHFGDGTRLSIL.

The chain carries TRBV5-4 and TRBJ1-5, with 7 bases lining up with TRBD1. Trimming removed 4 bases from V and 4 bases from J; junction bases left unmatched: 2. Germline V gene lookup returns CDR1 SGHNT and CDR2 YYREEE (reference sequence). The CDR3 runs 13 residues. CDR3 protein: CASSTGDNQPQHF. The CDR3 DNA sequence: TGTGCCAGCAGCACAGGGGATAATCAGCCCCAGCATTTT.

This chain uses TRBV7-3 with TRBJ2-1; 8 nucleotides agree with TRBD2. This CDR3 comprises 14 residues. With V trimmed by 2 bases and J by 5 bases, 2 bases remained unmatched. Germline values: CDR1 SGHTA, CDR2 FQGTGA. This chain's CDR3 is CASSLGTRDNEQFF. The CDR3 nucleotides are TGTGCCAGCAGCTTAGGGACTAGAGACAATGAGCAGTTCTTC.

The CDR3 reads CASSPGTGGPGELFF. The CDR3 DNA reads as TGTGCCAGCAGCCCCGGGACAGGGGGTCCCGGGGAGCTGTTTTTT. The chain uses TRBV7-9 and TRBJ2-2, with 11 bases identical to TRBD1. The V gene end was trimmed by 5 bases and the J gene end by 6 bases; junction bases not matched to a gene: 5. CDR1 SEHNR and CDR2 FQNEAQ come from the germline V gene (reference sequence). The CDR3 is 15 residues long. Drawing the rest from reference TRBV7-9 and TRBJ2-2, the complete variable domain is DTGVSQNPRHKITKRGQNVTFRCDPISEHNRLYWYRQTLGQGPEFLTYFQNEAQLEKSRLLSDRFSAERPKGSFSTLEIQRTEQGDSAMYLCASSPGTGGPGELFFGEGSRLTVL.

The chain couples TRBV5-1 to TRBJ2-2, with D tentatively TRBD2 (6 bases). Trimming pared 0 bases from V and 1 base from J, leaving 7 bases between. The length of the CDR3 is 15 residues. Looked up from germline, CDR1 is SGHRS and CDR2 is YFSETQ. CDR3 nucleotide sequence: TGCGCCAGCAGCTTGGTTAGCGGGAACACCGGGGAGCTGTTTTTT. Amino acids: CASSLVSGNTGELFF.

This chain joins TRBV9 and TRBJ1-2; D is unclear. Germline V lookup: CDR1 SGDLS, CDR2 YYNGEE. The length of the CDR3 is 13 residues. The V and J ends lost 0 bases and 1 base respectively, with 4 bases between them. This CDR3 is CASSVGSNYGYTF. CDR3 nucleotide sequence: TGTGCCAGCAGCGTAGGTAGTAACTATGGCTACACCTTC. The entire variable domain, with the rest obtained from reference TRBV9 and TRBJ1-2, is as follows: DSGVTQTPKHLITATGQRVTLRCSPRSGDLSVYWYQQSLDQGLQFLIQYYNGEERAKGNILERFSAQQFPDLHSELNLSSLELGDSALYFCASSVGSNYGYTFGSGTRLTVV.

The chain has TRBV7-2 and TRBJ2-1, with unresolved D. With 5 bases removed from V and 6 bases from J, the gap between germline ends came to 20 bases. Per germline, CDR1 SGHTA and CDR2 FQGNSA. CDR3 size: 16 residues. The CDR3 DNA reads TGTGCCAGCAGCGAATATTCCGGGTCCTTATTCAATGAGCAGTTCTTC. It specifies CASSEYSGSLFNEQFF.

The chain couples TRBV5-1 to TRBJ2-5; 9 bases match TRBD2. The CDR3 consists of 15 residues. Germline trimming cut 6 bases from V and 4 bases from J; bases unmatched to any gene: 10. Germline V lookup: CDR1 SGHRS, CDR2 YFSETQ. The CDR3 is CASNPAGGPGETQYF. CDR3 in DNA: TGCGCCAGCAATCCAGCGGGAGGCCCGGGAGAGACCCAGTACTTC. The full variable domain, its missing parts supplied by reference TRBV5-1 and TRBJ2-5, is KAGVTQTPRYLIKTRGQQVTLSCSPISGHRSVSWYQQTPGQGLQFLFEYFSETQRNKGNFPGRFSGRQFSNSRSEMNVSTLELGDSALYLCASNPAGGPGETQYFGPGTRLLVL.

This clone was counted only a few times. The chain uses TRBV5-1 and TRBJ2-1; 8 positions match TRBD2. Looked up from germline, CDR1 is SGHRS and CDR2 is YFSETQ. This CDR3 comprises 15 residues. The V segment lost 7 bases and the J segment 9 bases; nucleotides outside the gene matches: 15. The CDR3 coding sequence is TGCGCCAGCTCCTCGGGGTTAGCGGGGATGCGTGAGCAGTTCTTC. Amino acids: CASSSGLAGMREQFF.

The chain uses TRBV4-2 and TRBJ1-5; TRBD1 matches at 7 bases. Germline CDR1 reads LGHNA; CDR2 reads YNFKEQ. The CDR3 spans 16 residues. V trimming: 2 bases; J trimming: 1 base; junction bases outside the gene matches: 5. The CDR3 sequence is CASSQQGQPSNQPQHF. CDR3 nucleotides: TGTGCCAGCAGCCAACAGGGACAGCCAAGCAATCAGCCCCAGCATTTT.

The V call is TRBV5-4, the J call TRBJ2-7; 9 bases agree with TRBD2. The germline V gene has CDR1 SGHNT and CDR2 YYREEE (reference sequence). V lost 5 bases and J lost 6; bases outside the gene matches: 6. The CDR3 is made up of 13 amino acids. The CDR3 DNA reads TGTGCCAGCAGTTCCCTAGCGGGATTCGAGCAGTACTTC. This codes for CASSSLAGFEQYF.

The chain links TRBV7-9 to TRBJ2-7; 8 positions match TRBD1. The CDR3 has 15 amino acids. The J segment lost 3 bases and the V segment lost 5 bases, leaving 9 bases of the junction unmatched. Germline V lookup: CDR1 SEHNR, CDR2 FQNEAQ (reference sequence). The CDR3 DNA reads as TGTGCCAGCAGCCGGAGCTACAGGGGGAACTACGAGCAGTACTTC. Residues: CASSRSYRGNYEQYF.

The chain couples TRBV10-3 to TRBJ2-7, with TRBD2 matching over 7 bases. The J segment lost 5 bases and the V segment lost 6 bases, leaving 13 bases of the junction unmatched. This CDR3 contains 15 residues. Germline V CDR1 and CDR2: ENHRY, SYGVKD. The CDR3 sequence is CAIRRAGNGVNEQYF. The CDR3 coding sequence is TGTGCCATCAGGCGAGCGGGAAACGGGGTCAACGAGCAGTACTTC.

The chain joins TRBV6-6 to TRBJ2-4; no reliable D call. Germline-derived CDR1 and CDR2 are MNHNY and SVGAGI (reference sequence). Trimming cost V 4 bases and J 5 bases, with 6 bases left between them. The CDR3 covers 12 residues. DNA for the CDR3: TGTGCCAGCAGTTCCACAGAAAACATTCAGTACTTC. This encodes CASSSTENIQYF.

The chain is built from TRBV5-4 and TRBJ2-5; D ambiguous. V lost 3 bases to trimming and J lost 4 bases, with 16 bases between them. This CDR3 comprises 15 residues. Germline CDR1 SGHNT, CDR2 YYREEE (reference sequence). The CDR3 spells CASSSKYTGGETQYF. Here the CDR3 DNA reads TGTGCCAGCAGCTCGAAATACACCGGCGGAGAGACCCAGTACTTC.

This chain links TRBV5-8 with TRBJ2-7, with 9 bases identical to TRBD1. This CDR3 has 15 residues. The germline V gene has CDR1 SGHTS and CDR2 YDEGEE. V trimming: 0 bases; J trimming: 2 bases; junction bases outside the gene matches: 3. The CDR3 bases are TGTGCCAGCAGCTTGGGACAGGGGGTGCCCTACGAGCAGTACTTC. Translated, it gives CASSLGQGVPYEQYF. Variable domain in full (rest from reference TRBV5-8 and TRBJ2-7): EAGVTQSPTHLIKTRGQQATLRCSPISGHTSVYWYQQALGLGLQFLLWYDEGEERNRGNFPPRFSGRQFPNYSSELNVNALELEDSALYLCASSLGQGVPYEQYFGPGTRLTVT.

This clone came up a few times. The rearrangement links TRBV2 to TRBJ2-1, with 11 nucleotides matching TRBD2. The CDR3 runs 17 residues. Germline values: CDR1 SNHLY, CDR2 FYNNEI. The V and J ends lost 6 bases and 0 bases, in that order; junction bases with no gene match: 7. This CDR3 is CASRELSGRASYNEQFF. The CDR3 coding sequence is TGTGCCAGCAGAGAACTTAGCGGGAGGGCCTCCTACAATGAGCAGTTCTTC.

The rearrangement joins TRBV12-5 to TRBJ1-3; possibly TRBD1 for D (5 bases). Germline loops: CDR1 LGHNT, CDR2 FRNRAP. V was trimmed by 8 bases and J by 4 bases, leaving 12 bases between them. The CDR3 runs 13 residues. Here the CDR3 reads CASSAGNGNTIYF. DNA for the CDR3: TGTGCTAGTAGTGCAGGGAACGGAAACACCATATATTTT.

The chain couples TRBV6-1 to TRBJ1-4, with D unresolved. The germline V gene encodes CDR1 MNHNS and CDR2 SASEGT. The CDR3 is made up of 14 amino acids. V was trimmed by 3 bases and J by 5 bases, leaving 10 bases between them. CDR3 sequence: CASSDTRVNEKLFF. The CDR3 DNA follows: TGTGCCAGCAGTGATACTCGCGTAAATGAAAAACTGTTTTTT.

The chain is built from TRBV20-1 and TRBJ1-1; no clear D. The CDR3 extends over 11 amino acids. Germline CDR1 DFQATT, CDR2 SNEGSKA (reference sequence). Trimming removed 3 bases from V and 3 bases from J, with 5 bases in between. The CDR3 DNA reads as TGCAGTGCTAGTGGGCACACTGAAGCTTTCTTT. Translation: CSASGHTEAFF.

V and J are TRBV6-6 and TRBJ2-7; 8 positions match TRBD1. Germline-derived CDR1 and CDR2 are MNHNY and SVGAGI (reference sequence). The CDR3 is 15 residues long. With 4 bases clipped from V and 2 bases from J, the junction kept 7 bases outside the gene matches. CDR3 sequence reads: CASSSGQGWAYEQYF. Here the CDR3 DNA reads TGTGCCAGCAGTTCCGGACAGGGATGGGCCTACGAGCAGTACTTC.

This chain links TRBV30 with TRBJ2-6; weak D call: TRBD1 (6 bases). From germline, CDR1 is GTSNPN and CDR2 SVGIG (reference sequence). The CDR3 loop spans 16 amino acids. With 3 bases removed from V and 3 bases from J, the gap between germline ends came to 15 bases. The chain's CDR3 is CAWSRTGLNGANVLTF. The CDR3 coding sequence is TGTGCCTGGAGCCGCACAGGGCTCAATGGGGCCAACGTCCTGACTTTC. Together with reference TRBV30 and TRBJ2-6, the CDR3 gives the full variable domain: SQTIHQWPATLVQPVGSPLSLECTVEGTSNPNLYWYRQAAGRGLQLLFYSVGIGQISSEVPQNLSASRPQDRQFILSSKKLLLSDSGFYLCAWSRTGLNGANVLTFGAGSRLTVL.

The chain uses TRBV4-3 and TRBJ2-3, with a tentative D call TRBD1 (6 bases). Germline CDR1 and CDR2: LGHNA and YSLEER. The CDR3 totals 17 residues. V was trimmed by 0 bases and J by 0 bases, leaving 13 bases between them. This chain's CDR3 is CASSQDLARGSTDTQYF. The CDR3 coding sequence is TGCGCCAGCAGCCAAGATCTCGCCAGGGGTAGCACAGATACGCAGTATTTT.